The rows below give T cell receptor beta chains drawn from one sample of a study of cytotoxic CD8 clonotypes in ibrutinib-treated CLL. Generated by immunoSEQ multiplex PCR, the TCRdb table keeps only in-frame clones and is missing some. The table records roughly 50,000 clones, 50% to 65% of them present only once. The starting material was PBMCs, obtained after 24 months of ibrutinib treatment. The receptors stem from a human donor with chronic lymphocytic leukemia. CDR3s include the opening cysteine and the closing phenylalanine or tryptophan. The order of the fields is D gene, V gene, CDR3 length, clone size, J gene, CDR3 DNA, CDR3 protein. The D gene is left open where the match is weak. Size tells how often a clone was seen (once, few, many) or the class of an expanded clone, and some rows leave it out.

.	TRBV5-6	15	once	TRBJ1-1	TGTGCCAGCAGCTCAGCGGGACGGATGAACACTGAAGCTTTCTTT	CASSSAGRMNTEAFF
.	TRBV9	13	.	TRBJ1-1	TGTGCCAGCAGCCTCGGAGCGAACACTGAAGCTTTCTTT	CASSLGANTEAFF
TRBD1	TRBV4-2	16	.	TRBJ1-2	TGTGCCAGCAGCCAAGAGGACAGGGGCCGGTTCCATGGCTACACCTTC	CASSQEDRGRFHGYTF
.	TRBV19	14	many	TRBJ1-1	TGTGCCAGTAGTATTGCGGGGGCAGGAACTGAAGCTTTCTTT	CASSIAGAGTEAFF
TRBD1	TRBV5-1	16	.	TRBJ1-6	TGCGCCAGCAGCTTGGATTCCGGGACAGGGCTAACACCCCTCCACTTT	CASSLDSGTGLTPLHF
.	TRBV27	14	.	TRBJ2-5	TGTGCCAGCAGTTTATTGGGGGCATCGGAGACCCAGTACTTC	CASSLLGASETQYF
.	TRBV6-1	15	few	TRBJ2-7	TGTGCCAGCAGTGAACCAGGGTCCGGGTCCTACGAGCAGTACTTC	CASSEPGSGSYEQYF
.	TRBV19	13	.	TRBJ2-2	TGTGCCAGTAGTTCTCGGAACACCGGGGAGCTGTTTTTT	CASSSRNTGELFF
TRBD2	TRBV27	14	.	TRBJ2-7	TGTGCCAGCAGTTCCCAGCGGGGGGGCCCCGAGCAGTACTTC	CASSSQRGGPEQYF
.	TRBV14	14	.	TRBJ1-5	TGTGCCAGCAGCCAACAGTATAGCAATCAGCCCCAGCATTTT	CASSQQYSNQPQHF
TRBD1	TRBV19	17	once	TRBJ1-5	TGTGCCAGTAGTCCTCTGACAGGGGGAAGGGGCAATCAGCCCCAGCATTTT	CASSPLTGGRGNQPQHF
.	TRBV6-5	13	few	TRBJ2-7	TGTGCCAGCAGGGCCCGGGCCTTTTACGAGCAGTACTTC	CASRARAFYEQYF
.	TRBV19	13	.	TRBJ1-2	TGTGCCAGTACTCCCCAGGGTAGCTATGGCTACACCTTC	CASTPQGSYGYTF
.	TRBV2	14	.	TRBJ2-4	TGTGCCAGCGGGATTGGTGAAGCCAAAAACATTCAGTACTTC	CASGIGEAKNIQYF
.	TRBV29-1	13	.	TRBJ1-1	TGCAGCGTTAACAGGGTAGGGAACACTGAAGCTTTCTTT	CSVNRVGNTEAFF
.	TRBV20-1	11	.	TRBJ2-1	TGCAGTGCTAGTCGGTCAAATGAGCAGTTCTTC	CSASRSNEQFF
.	TRBV19	16	.	TRBJ2-4	TGTGCCAGTAGTCCCCCAGGTTGGGGGGATGGGTACATTCAGTACTTC	CASSPPGWGDGYIQYF
.	TRBV2	15	.	TRBJ1-1	TGTGCCAGCAGTGCGAGGGGGGGGAGGAACACTGAAGCTTTCTTT	CASSARGGRNTEAFF
.	TRBV5-1	14	once	TRBJ1-1	TGCGCCAGCAGCTTCGGGGGGCTGGACACTGAAGCTTTCTTT	CASSFGGLDTEAFF
TRBD1	TRBV6-5	15	.	TRBJ2-7	TGTGCCAGCAGTTCTACTGGGGGACAGGGGTTCGAGCAGTACTTC	CASSSTGGQGFEQYF
TRBD2	TRBV5-1	15	.	TRBJ2-2	TGCGCCAGCAGGTCTAGCGGGGGGAACACCGGGGAGCTGTTTTTT	CASRSSGGNTGELFF
TRBD2	TRBV9	16	.	TRBJ2-5	TGTGCCAGCAGCGTAGCTGGGCGGGGGTATGATGAGACCCAGTACTTC	CASSVAGRGYDETQYF
.	TRBV6-1	13	many	TRBJ2-7	TGTGCCAGCAGCGCGCGACAGTTCTACGAGCAGTACTTC	CASSARQFYEQYF
.	TRBV5-4	14	.	TRBJ2-1	TGTGCCAGCAGCTGGAACCACAGGGTTGGCGAGCAGTTCTTC	CASSWNHRVGEQFF
TRBD1	TRBV6-1	18	.	TRBJ1-6	TGTGCCAGCAGTGAGGACAGGTCCCTTAGCTCCTATAATTCACCCCTCCACTTT	CASSEDRSLSSYNSPLHF
TRBD1	TRBV6-6	15	once	TRBJ1-2	TGTGCCAGCAGTTACTCTGTGACAGGGACAGATGGCTACACCTTC	CASSYSVTGTDGYTF
.	TRBV6-6	15	.	TRBJ2-1	TGTGCCAGCAGTTACGGACAGGGAGGGTACAATGAGCAGTTCTTC	CASSYGQGGYNEQFF